This entry concerns a single T cell receptor (beta chain). Its specificity is unknown. The data derive from a study of T cell responses to AZD1222 COVID-19 vaccine. Study conclusions and caveats: Among spike-specific TCRs, nearly half reportedly target unmutated variant regions.

The ends were cut back, 0 bases at V and 6 bases at J, with 10 bases in the middle. Per germline, CDR1 SGHDT and CDR2 YYEEEE. The CDR3 has 13 residues. Produced via immunoSEQ multiplex PCR; TCRdb's table is partial and in-frame only. This table has 150,000 to 200,000 clones, 90% appearing once. The chain uses TRBV5-6 and TRBJ2-7; possibly TRBD1 or TRBD2 for D (6 bases each). This TCR was sampled from an adult in good health. Sequencing was performed on peripheral blood, taken on day 0 of AZD1222 vaccination. CDR3 region: CASSLEGGREQYF. For the CDR3, the DNA is TGTGCCAGCAGCTTGGAGGGGGGCCGCGAGCAGTACTTC. The whole variable domain, remainder taken from reference TRBV5-6 and TRBJ2-7, is DAGVTQSPTHLIKTRGQQVTLRCSPKSGHDTVSWYQQALGQGPQFIFQYYEEEERQRGNFPDRFSGHQFPNYSSELNVNALLLGDSALYLCASSLEGGREQYFGPGTRLTVT.